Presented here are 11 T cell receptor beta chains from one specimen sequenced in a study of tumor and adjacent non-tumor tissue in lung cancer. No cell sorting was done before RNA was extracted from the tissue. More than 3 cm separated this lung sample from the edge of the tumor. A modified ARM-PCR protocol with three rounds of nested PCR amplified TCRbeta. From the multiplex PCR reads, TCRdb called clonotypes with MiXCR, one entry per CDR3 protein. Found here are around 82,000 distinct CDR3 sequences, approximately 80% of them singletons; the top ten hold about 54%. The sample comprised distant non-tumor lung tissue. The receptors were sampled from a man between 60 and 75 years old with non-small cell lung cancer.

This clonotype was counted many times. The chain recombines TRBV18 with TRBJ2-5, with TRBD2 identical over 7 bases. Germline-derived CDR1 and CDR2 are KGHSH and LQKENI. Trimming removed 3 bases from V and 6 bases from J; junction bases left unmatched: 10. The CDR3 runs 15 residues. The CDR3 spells CASSPPTSGVKTQYF. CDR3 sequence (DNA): TGTGCCAGCTCACCGCCTACAAGCGGGGTCAAGACCCAGTACTTC.

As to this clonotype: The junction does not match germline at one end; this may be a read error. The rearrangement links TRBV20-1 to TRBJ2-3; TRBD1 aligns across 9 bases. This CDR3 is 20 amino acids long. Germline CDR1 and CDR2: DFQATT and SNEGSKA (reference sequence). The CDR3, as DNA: TGCAGTGCTAGAGTCAGTAGGGGACAGGGTGTAGGACCCCGCACAGATACGCACTATTTT. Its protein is CSARVSRGQGVGPRTDTHYF.

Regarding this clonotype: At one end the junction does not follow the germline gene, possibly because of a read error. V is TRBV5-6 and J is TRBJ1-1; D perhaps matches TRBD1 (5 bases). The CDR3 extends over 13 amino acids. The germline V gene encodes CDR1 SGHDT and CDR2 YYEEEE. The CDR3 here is CDSSLLQGSYAFF. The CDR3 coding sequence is TGTGACAGCAGCTTGCTTCAGGGCAGTTATGCTTTCTTT.

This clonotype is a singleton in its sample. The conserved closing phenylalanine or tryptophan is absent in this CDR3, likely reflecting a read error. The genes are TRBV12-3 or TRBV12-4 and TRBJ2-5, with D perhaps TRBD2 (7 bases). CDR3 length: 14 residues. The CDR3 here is CAIGQGGGSETQYL. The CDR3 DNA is TGTGCCATCGGCCAAGGGGGGGGTAGTGAGACTCAGTACCTC.

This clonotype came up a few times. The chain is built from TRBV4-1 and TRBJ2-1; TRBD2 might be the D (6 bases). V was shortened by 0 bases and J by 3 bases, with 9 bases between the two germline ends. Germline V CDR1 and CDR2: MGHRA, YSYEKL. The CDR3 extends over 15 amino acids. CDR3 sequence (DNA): TGCGCCAGCAGCCAAGATAATAGCGGCTACAATGAGCAGTTCTTC. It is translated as CASSQDNSGYNEQFF.

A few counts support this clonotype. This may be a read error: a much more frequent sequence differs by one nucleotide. The CDR3, as DNA: TGCAGTGCTCCTGACAGGGCGTTTGCCAAAAACATTCACTACTTC. Translation: CSAPDRAFAKNIHYF. The V call is TRBV20-1, the J call TRBJ2-4, with 7 bases aligning to TRBD1. CDR1 and CDR2 from the germline V gene are DFQATT and SNEGSKA (reference sequence). The CDR3 covers 15 residues.

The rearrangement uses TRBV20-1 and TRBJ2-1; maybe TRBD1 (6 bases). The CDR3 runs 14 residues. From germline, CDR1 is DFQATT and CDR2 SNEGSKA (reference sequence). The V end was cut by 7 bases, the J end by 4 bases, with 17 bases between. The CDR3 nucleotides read TGCAGTGTTGGCCCGGGGACACGGTACAATGAGCAGTTCTTC. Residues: CSVGPGTRYNEQFF.

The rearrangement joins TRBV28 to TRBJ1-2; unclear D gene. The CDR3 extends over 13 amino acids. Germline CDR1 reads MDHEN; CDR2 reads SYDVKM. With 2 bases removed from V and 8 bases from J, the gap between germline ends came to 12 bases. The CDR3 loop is CASSLGQAWGYTF. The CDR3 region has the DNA TGTGCCAGCAGTTTAGGGCAGGCATGGGGCTACACCTTC.

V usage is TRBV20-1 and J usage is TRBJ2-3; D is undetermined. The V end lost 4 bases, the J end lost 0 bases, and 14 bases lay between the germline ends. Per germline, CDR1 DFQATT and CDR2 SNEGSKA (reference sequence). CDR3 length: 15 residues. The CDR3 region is CSATGWRLSTDTQYF. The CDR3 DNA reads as TGCAGTGCTACAGGCTGGCGGTTGAGCACAGATACGCAGTATTTT.

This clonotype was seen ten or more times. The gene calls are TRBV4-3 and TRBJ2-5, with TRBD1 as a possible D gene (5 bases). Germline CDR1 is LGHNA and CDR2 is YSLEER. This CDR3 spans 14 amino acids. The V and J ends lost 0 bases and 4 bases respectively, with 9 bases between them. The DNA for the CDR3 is TGCGCCAGCAGCCAAGAAGCCCAGGGAGAGACCCAGTACTTC. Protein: CASSQEAQGETQYF.

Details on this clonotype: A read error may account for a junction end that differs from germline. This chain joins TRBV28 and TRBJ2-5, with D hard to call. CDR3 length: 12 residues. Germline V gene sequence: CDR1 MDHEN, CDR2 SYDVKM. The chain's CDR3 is CASSLSQETEYF. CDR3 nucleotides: TGTGCCAGCAGCCTGTCCCAAGAGACCGAGTACTTC.